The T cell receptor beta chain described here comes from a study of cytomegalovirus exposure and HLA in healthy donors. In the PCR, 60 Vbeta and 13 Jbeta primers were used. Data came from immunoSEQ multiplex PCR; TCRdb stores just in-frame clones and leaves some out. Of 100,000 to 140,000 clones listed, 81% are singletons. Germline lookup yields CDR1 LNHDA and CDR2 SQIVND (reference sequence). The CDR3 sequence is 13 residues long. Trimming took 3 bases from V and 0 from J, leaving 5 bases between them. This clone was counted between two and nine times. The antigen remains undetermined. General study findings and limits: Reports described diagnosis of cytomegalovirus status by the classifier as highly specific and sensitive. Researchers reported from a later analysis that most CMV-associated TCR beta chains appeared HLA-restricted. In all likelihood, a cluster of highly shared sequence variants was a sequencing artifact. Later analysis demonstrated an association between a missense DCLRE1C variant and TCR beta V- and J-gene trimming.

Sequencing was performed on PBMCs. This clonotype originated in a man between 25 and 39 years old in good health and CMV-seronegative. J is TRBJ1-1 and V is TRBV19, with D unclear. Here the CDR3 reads CASSIVMNTEAFF. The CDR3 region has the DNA TGTGCCAGTAGTATTGTCATGAACACTGAAGCTTTCTTT.